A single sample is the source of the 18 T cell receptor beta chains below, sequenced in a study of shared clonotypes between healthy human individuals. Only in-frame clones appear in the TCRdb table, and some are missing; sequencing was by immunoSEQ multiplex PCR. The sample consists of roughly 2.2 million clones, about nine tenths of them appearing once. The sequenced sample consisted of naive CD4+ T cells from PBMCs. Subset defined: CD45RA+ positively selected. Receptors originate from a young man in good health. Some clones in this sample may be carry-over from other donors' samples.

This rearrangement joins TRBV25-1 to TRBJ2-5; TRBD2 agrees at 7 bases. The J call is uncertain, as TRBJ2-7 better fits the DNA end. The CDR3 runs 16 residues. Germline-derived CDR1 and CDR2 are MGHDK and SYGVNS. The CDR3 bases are TGTGCCAGCAGCCCAGCTCGTCCAGCGGGGTATTACGAGCAGTACTTC. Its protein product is CASSPARPAGYYEQYF.

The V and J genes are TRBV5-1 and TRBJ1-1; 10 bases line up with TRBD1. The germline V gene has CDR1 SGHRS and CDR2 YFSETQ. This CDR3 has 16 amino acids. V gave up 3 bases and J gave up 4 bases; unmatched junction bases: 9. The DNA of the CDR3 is TGCGCCAGCAGCTCGCGGACAGGGGGGTTGATCACTGAAGCTTTCTTT. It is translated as CASSSRTGGLITEAFF. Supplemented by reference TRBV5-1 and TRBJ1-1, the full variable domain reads KAGVTQTPRYLIKTRGQQVTLSCSPISGHRSVSWYQQTPGQGLQFLFEYFSETQRNKGNFPGRFSGRQFSNSRSEMNVSTLELGDSALYLCASSSRTGGLITEAFFGQGTRLTVV.

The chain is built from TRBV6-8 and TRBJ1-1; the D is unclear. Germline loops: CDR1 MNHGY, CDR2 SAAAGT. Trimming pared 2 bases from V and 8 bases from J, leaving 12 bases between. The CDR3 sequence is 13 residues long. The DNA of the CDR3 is TGTGCCAGCAGTTACCCGTGGGGTTCAGAAGCTTTCTTT. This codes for CASSYPWGSEAFF.

The CDR3: CARPRGNTGELFF. In DNA form, the CDR3 reads TGTGCCAGACCGCGGGGAAACACCGGGGAGCTGTTTTTT. The V gene is TRBV7-9, the J gene TRBJ2-2; D is perhaps TRBD2 (6 bases). The germline gives CDR1 SEHNR, CDR2 FQNEAQ (reference sequence). The V and J ends lost 9 bases and 2 bases respectively, with 10 bases between them. This CDR3 is 13 amino acids long.

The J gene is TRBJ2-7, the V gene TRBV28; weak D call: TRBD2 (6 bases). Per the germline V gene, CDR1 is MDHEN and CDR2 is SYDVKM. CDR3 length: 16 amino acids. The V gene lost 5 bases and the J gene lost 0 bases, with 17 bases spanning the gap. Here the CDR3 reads CASSTFRQGLSYEQYF. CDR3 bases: TGTGCCAGCAGTACTTTTCGGCAGGGACTCTCCTACGAGCAGTACTTC.

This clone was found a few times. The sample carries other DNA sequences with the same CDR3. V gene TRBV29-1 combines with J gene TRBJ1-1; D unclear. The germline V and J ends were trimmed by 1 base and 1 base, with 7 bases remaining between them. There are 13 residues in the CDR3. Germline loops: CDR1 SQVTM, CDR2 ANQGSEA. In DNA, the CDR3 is TGCAGCGTTGAAGGGAGGCAGAACACTGAAGCTTTCTTT. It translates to CSVEGRQNTEAFF.

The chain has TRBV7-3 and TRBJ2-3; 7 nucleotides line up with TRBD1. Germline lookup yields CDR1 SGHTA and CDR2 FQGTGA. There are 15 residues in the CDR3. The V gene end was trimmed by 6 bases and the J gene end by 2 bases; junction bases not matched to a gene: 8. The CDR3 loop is CASSFLGQPTDTQYF. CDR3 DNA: TGTGCCAGCAGTTTCCTGGGACAGCCCACAGATACGCAGTATTTT.

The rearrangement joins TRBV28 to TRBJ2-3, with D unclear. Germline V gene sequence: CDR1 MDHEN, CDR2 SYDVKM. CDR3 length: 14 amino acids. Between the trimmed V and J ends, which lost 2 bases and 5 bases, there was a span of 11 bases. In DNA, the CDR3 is TGTGCCAGCAGTTTAAGGGTAACGGTAGATACGCAGTATTTT. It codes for CASSLRVTVDTQYF.

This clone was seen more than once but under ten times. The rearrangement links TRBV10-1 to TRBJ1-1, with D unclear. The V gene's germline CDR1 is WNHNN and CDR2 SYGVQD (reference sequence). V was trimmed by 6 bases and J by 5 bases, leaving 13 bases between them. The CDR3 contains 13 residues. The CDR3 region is CASSPVGSTEAFF. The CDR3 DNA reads TGCGCCAGCAGCCCTGTAGGTTCTACTGAAGCTTTCTTT.

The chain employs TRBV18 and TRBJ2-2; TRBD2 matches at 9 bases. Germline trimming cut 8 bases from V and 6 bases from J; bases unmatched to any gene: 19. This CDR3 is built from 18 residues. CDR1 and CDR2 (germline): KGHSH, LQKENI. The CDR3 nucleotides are TGTGCCAGCACGAGATCACGTCTGGCTAGCGGGGTCCCCGGGGAGCTGTTTTTT. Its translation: CASTRSRLASGVPGELFF.

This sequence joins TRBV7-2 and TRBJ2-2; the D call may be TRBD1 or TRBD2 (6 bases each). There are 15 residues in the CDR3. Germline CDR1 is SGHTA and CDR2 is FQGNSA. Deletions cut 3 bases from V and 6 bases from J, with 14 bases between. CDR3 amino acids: CASSFLGGGPGELFF. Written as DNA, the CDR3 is TGTGCCAGCAGCTTTCTAGGGGGAGGACCCGGGGAGCTGTTTTTT.

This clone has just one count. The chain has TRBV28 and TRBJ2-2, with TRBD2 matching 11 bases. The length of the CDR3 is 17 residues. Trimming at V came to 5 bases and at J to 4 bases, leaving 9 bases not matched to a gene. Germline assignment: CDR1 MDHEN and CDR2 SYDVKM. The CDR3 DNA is TGTGCCAGCAGTGCACTAGCGGGAGTGGCTAGCACCGGGGAGCTGTTTTTT. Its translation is CASSALAGVASTGELFF.

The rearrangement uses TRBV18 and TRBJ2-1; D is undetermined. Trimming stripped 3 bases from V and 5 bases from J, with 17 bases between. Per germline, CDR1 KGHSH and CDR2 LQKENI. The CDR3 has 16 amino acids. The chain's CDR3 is CASSPSGSRINNEQFF. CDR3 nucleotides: TGTGCCAGCTCACCGTCCGGGTCTCGAATAAACAATGAGCAGTTCTTC.

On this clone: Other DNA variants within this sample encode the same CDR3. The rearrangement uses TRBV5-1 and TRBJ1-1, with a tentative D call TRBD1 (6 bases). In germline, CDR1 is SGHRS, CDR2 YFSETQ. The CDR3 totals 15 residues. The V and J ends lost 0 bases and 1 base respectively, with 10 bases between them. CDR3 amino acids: CASSLEGGPNTEAFF. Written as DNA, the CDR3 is TGCGCCAGCAGCTTGGAAGGGGGGCCGAACACTGAAGCTTTCTTT.

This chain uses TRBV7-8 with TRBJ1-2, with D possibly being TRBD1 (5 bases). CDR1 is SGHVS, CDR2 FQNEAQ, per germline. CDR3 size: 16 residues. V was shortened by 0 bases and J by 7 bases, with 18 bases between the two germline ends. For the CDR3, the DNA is TGTGCCAGCAGCTTAGCGAATCGGACGCCGAGGGGTGGCTACACCTTC. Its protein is CASSLANRTPRGGYTF.

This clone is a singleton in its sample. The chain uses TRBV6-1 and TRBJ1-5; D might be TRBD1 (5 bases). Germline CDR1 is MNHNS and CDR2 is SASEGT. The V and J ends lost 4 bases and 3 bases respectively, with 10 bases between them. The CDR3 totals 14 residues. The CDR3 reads CASSVADTNQPQHF. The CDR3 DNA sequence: TGTGCCAGCAGTGTCGCGGACACCAATCAGCCCCAGCATTTT.

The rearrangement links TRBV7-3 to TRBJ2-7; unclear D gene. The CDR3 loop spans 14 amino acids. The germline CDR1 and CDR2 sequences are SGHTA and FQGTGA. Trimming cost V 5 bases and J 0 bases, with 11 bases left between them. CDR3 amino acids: CASSPDLGSYEQYF. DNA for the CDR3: TGTGCCAGCAGCCCGGATTTGGGCTCCTACGAGCAGTACTTC.

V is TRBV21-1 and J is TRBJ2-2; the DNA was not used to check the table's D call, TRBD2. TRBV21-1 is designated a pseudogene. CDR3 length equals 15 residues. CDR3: CASNERDKNTGELFF. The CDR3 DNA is TGTGCCAGCAATGAGCGGGATAAGAACACCGGGGAGCTGTTTTTT.